The entry below gives a single T cell receptor (beta chain) sequence along with its context. Which antigen it targets is not known. No base quality information exists; no much larger clone differs at one position. The donors were healthy, HIV-negative adults with no recently reported acute infections or vaccinations. All donors were Caucasian adults living in Nashville, Tennessee, USA. CD4+ T cells were enriched by magnetic negative selection; naive cells were then positively selected on CD45RA, and the negative fraction formed the memory subset. Blood was collected by leukapheresis, and PBMCs were isolated by Ficoll-Histopaque density gradient centrifugation and then cryopreserved in liquid nitrogen vapor phase. Analytical flow cytometry was used to check the purity and quantity of every magnetically sorted T cell population. Genomic DNA was isolated from every sorted fraction and measured by UV absorbance on a Nanodrop 2000c.

V gives up 4 bases and J gives up 0 bases, and the segment between their germline ends measures 16 bases. The CDR3, from cysteine to phenylalanine, totals 17 residues. Only the CDR3 region is kept as DNA, spanning 51 bases read in frame from base 1. CDR1 and CDR2, looked up from the germline V gene, are KGHSH and LQKENI. The data are from a study of shared clonotypes between healthy human individuals (dated by TCRdb to about 2020). About the study as a whole: The cohort comprised a couple of women and a few men aged 18 to 49 years. Per donor, three plates each were used for CD4 naive and CD4 memory, two for CD8 naive, and one for CD8 memory. The study deeply sequenced blood TCR repertoires of five healthy adults to estimate repertoire size and the extent of clonotype sharing between individuals. Libraries were prepared and TCR repertoires were sequenced by different laboratories using diverse techniques, in order to increase sequencing depth and limit assay-specific biases. Each donor's leukapheresis produced roughly between roughly 0.94 and 9.5 billion PBMCs.

Beyond this particular receptor, the publication reports: Larger estimated clonotype richness was generally found for naive subsets than for memory subsets. Rarefaction of sorted-subset datasets indicated incomplete sequencing despite the large sequencing depth. Clonotypes shared by all four sorted-subset donors showed higher generation probabilities than non-shared clonotypes. Only blood was sampled, and tissue TCR repertoires likely differ from those in blood. Pairwise subsampling indicated that sequencing depth was expected to affect the degree of clonotype sharing among donors. Approximately 4.8% of naive CD4, 3% to 3.5% of naive CD8, around 2.3% of memory CD4, and 0.4% of memory CD8 clonotypes were shared across several donors. The small number of donors limited the genetic and exposure-history diversity represented.

Using the deep immunoSEQ assay, multiplex PCR amplified TCR CDR3 regions from genomic DNA. Extracted genomic DNA from each cell subset was distributed evenly across all wells of several immunoSEQ 96-well plates, and each plate was treated as a replicate. For sorted subsets, approximately 210 ng genomic DNA, equal to tens of thousands of T cell genomes, was loaded into each replicate PCR. The purified libraries were quantified using a Qubit 3.0 fluorometer, sized with a Bioanalyzer 2100, and then quantified again using the KAPA Library Quantification kit. A separate single-read 150-cycle Illumina NextSeq 550 flow cell was used to sequence each immunoSEQ 96-well plate. The original methods were these. Because the immunoSEQ output included only junctional sequences and no quality scores, the filtering could not be the same as the filtering used for full-length reads. Sequences were annotated with PyIR, a Python wrapper for IgBLAST v1.9, and V/J genes and CDR3 were assigned using IMGT germline references. Reads were filtered out if the reads had weak V/J assignments (E-value above 1e-6), no CDR3, stop codons, out-of-frame junctions, or ambiguous translated residues. V3J clonotypes were defined by identical inferred V gene, J gene, and CDR3 amino acid sequence. Percentage overlap between repertoires was computed as shared unique clonotypes divided by the size of the smaller repertoire. RTK rarefaction, the Chao1 estimator, and Recon v2.1 estimates of unobserved clonotypes were used to assess repertoire richness. Generation probabilities were computed with OLGA for all TCRbeta clonotypes obtained by the gDNA method from a few donors. What TCRdb holds here is the immuneACCESS table cut down to in-frame rearrangements. Part of the clones is not present; checked against another copy, under half of the missing clones reflect an unresolved V gene, and the others are unexplained. V, J and clone size are taken as reported in that table, and D and trimming were inferred from the DNA itself. The sample table lists over 950,000 clones, around three quarters of them with a count of one. The ten largest account for approximately 0.95% of the sample.

Sample: memory CD4+ T cells from PBMCs. Explained via the paper, the cell subset or site label denotes: CD45RA-negative fraction. This receptor was taken from a young man in good health. Some clones in this sample may be carry-over from other donors' samples. The V gene is TRBV18 and the J gene is TRBJ1-3; the D gene assignment is ambiguous. CDR3 sequence: CASSRDGLSPSGNTIYF. The DNA sequence reads TGTGCCAGCTCACGAGACGGACTCTCTCCCTCTGGAAACACCATATATTTT.